Here is one TCR beta chain with its context. Its antigen is not known. TCRdb reprocessed the 5' RACE reads and keeps a single row for each CDR3 protein, giving no DNA. The sample totals 300,000 to 500,000 distinct CDR3 sequences. The entry originates in a study of T cells expressing NK-cell markers. Across the study: Source material for TCR beta repertoires consisted of sorted CD3+CD56+NKG2C+, CD3+CD56+NKG2C- and CD3+CD56-NKG2C+ T cells. Eight donors were sequenced, of whom seven were HCMV-seropositive, while the remaining one was HCMV-seronegative. Study results and caveats: In a handful of donors, dominant clonotypes made up about 28.3-65% of CD3+CD56-NKG2C+ cells.

The TCR sequence derives from a woman between 50 and 59 years old in good health. Material for sequencing was blood T cells: a sorted CD56 or NKG2C T cell subset, CD4+ or CD8+ T cells, or bulk PBMC T cells (not recorded which).

CDR3 region: CASSQGGGGPYEQYF. The chain combines TRBV4-1 with TRBJ2-7; TCRdb calls TRBD2, which cannot be checked without DNA. The CDR3 covers 15 residues. Germline values: CDR1 MGHRA, CDR2 YSYEKL.